The rows below give T cell receptor beta chains drawn from one sample of a study of T cell responses to AZD1222 COVID-19 vaccine. The assay was immunoSEQ multiplex PCR, and TCRdb's table has in-frame clones only and misses some. Of roughly 150,000 clones listed, approximately 91% are singletons. Sequenced material: peripheral blood, taken on day 0 of AZD1222 vaccination. These receptors were collected from an adult in good health. CDR3s include the opening cysteine and the closing phenylalanine or tryptophan. A D gene is named only where the DNA matches it firmly. Clone size is not always given. Where it is, it says once, few, many or a class for expanded clones.

j_gene: TRBJ2-1
abundance: NA
d_gene: TRBD2
v_gene: TRBV19
CDR3aa: CASSIGAIRGRVGEQFF
CDR3nt: TGTGCCAGTAGTATCGGGGCCATTCGGGGGAGGGTAGGTGAGCAGTTCTTC

j_gene: TRBJ1-2
abundance: NA
d_gene: NA
v_gene: TRBV6-6
CDR3aa: CASRWEGDYTF
CDR3nt: TGTGCCAGCAGATGGGAGGGGGACTACACCTTC

j_gene: TRBJ1-6
abundance: few
d_gene: NA
v_gene: TRBV2
CDR3aa: CASSVKQYNSPLHF
CDR3nt: TGTGCCAGCAGTGTCAAACAGTATAATTCACCCCTCCACTTT

j_gene: TRBJ2-7
abundance: few
d_gene: NA
v_gene: TRBV7-9
CDR3aa: CASSLDSISYEQYF
CDR3nt: TGTGCCAGCAGCTTAGACTCGATTTCCTACGAGCAGTACTTC

j_gene: TRBJ2-1
abundance: NA
d_gene: NA
v_gene: TRBV5-1
CDR3aa: CASSSERRAGGQSSYNEQFF
CDR3nt: TGCGCCAGCAGCTCCGAGCGGAGGGCGGGCGGGCAAAGCTCCTACAATGAGCAGTTCTTC

j_gene: TRBJ2-3
abundance: NA
d_gene: TRBD2
v_gene: TRBV6-5
CDR3aa: CASRTSGRTDTQYF
CDR3nt: TGTGCCAGCCGTACTAGCGGTCGGACAGATACGCAGTATTTT

j_gene: TRBJ1-5
abundance: NA
d_gene: NA
v_gene: TRBV19
CDR3aa: CASSSGQPQHF
CDR3nt: NA

j_gene: TRBJ2-7
abundance: NA
d_gene: NA
v_gene: TRBV14
CDR3aa: CASSQVGDGSSYEQYF
CDR3nt: TGTGCCAGCAGCCAAGTTGGAGACGGGAGCTCCTACGAGCAGTACTTC

j_gene: TRBJ1-2
abundance: NA
d_gene: NA
v_gene: TRBV6-5
CDR3aa: CASIGGTMAGYTF
CDR3nt: TGTGCCAGCATCGGGGGCACTATGGCTGGCTACACCTTC

j_gene: TRBJ1-1
abundance: NA
d_gene: NA
v_gene: TRBV12-5
CDR3aa: CASGLRITPTEAFF
CDR3nt: TGTGCTAGTGGTTTGAGAATAACCCCCACTGAAGCTTTCTTT

j_gene: TRBJ2-1
abundance: once
d_gene: TRBD1
v_gene: TRBV7-9
CDR3aa: CASSSRLTTGQGGYNEQFF
CDR3nt: TGTGCCAGCAGCTCGAGACTTACCACGGGACAGGGCGGCTACAATGAGCAGTTCTTC

j_gene: TRBJ1-1
abundance: NA
d_gene: NA
v_gene: TRBV7-3
CDR3aa: CASSSAGTPGTEAFF
CDR3nt: TGTGCCAGCAGCTCCGCTGGAACCCCGGGGACTGAAGCTTTCTTT

j_gene: TRBJ2-1
abundance: NA
d_gene: NA
v_gene: TRBV6-1
CDR3aa: CASSESGSYFWNEQFF
CDR3nt: TGTGCCAGCAGTGAGTCCGGGAGCTATTTTTGGAATGAGCAGTTCTTC

j_gene: TRBJ2-1
abundance: NA
d_gene: NA
v_gene: TRBV12-3/TRBV12-4
CDR3aa: CASSFGTYNEQFF
CDR3nt: TGTGCCAGCAGTTTCGGCACGTACAATGAGCAGTTCTTC

j_gene: TRBJ1-1
abundance: NA
d_gene: NA
v_gene: TRBV5-1
CDR3aa: CASSRFTGMNTEAFF
CDR3nt: TGCGCCAGCAGCCGTTTCACAGGGATGAACACTGAAGCTTTCTTT

j_gene: TRBJ1-6
abundance: NA
d_gene: NA
v_gene: TRBV3-1/TRBV3-2
CDR3aa: CASSQGSYSPLHF
CDR3nt: TGTGCCAGCAGCCAAGGGTCCTATTCACCCCTCCACTTT

j_gene: TRBJ1-2
abundance: NA
d_gene: NA
v_gene: TRBV4-1
CDR3aa: CASSRLGQYGYTF
CDR3nt: TGCGCCAGCAGCCGGCTAGGACAGTATGGCTACACCTTC

j_gene: TRBJ1-6
abundance: NA
d_gene: TRBD1
v_gene: TRBV18
CDR3aa: CASSPRDRGPNNSPLHF
CDR3nt: TGTGCCAGCTCACCACGGGACAGGGGGCCCAATAATTCACCCCTCCACTTT

j_gene: TRBJ2-2
abundance: NA
d_gene: NA
v_gene: TRBV28
CDR3aa: CASSFGSGDRVTGELFF
CDR3nt: TGTGCCAGCAGTTTCGGGAGCGGAGACAGGGTAACCGGGGAGCTGTTTTTT

j_gene: TRBJ1-1
abundance: NA
d_gene: TRBD1
v_gene: TRBV7-2
CDR3aa: CASSHRGGTEAFF
CDR3nt: TGTGCCAGCAGCCACAGGGGGGGGACTGAAGCTTTCTTT

j_gene: TRBJ2-1
abundance: NA
d_gene: NA
v_gene: TRBV7-2
CDR3aa: CASSSRPQPTVNEQFF
CDR3nt: TGTGCCAGCAGCTCGAGGCCCCAACCAACCGTGAATGAGCAGTTCTTC

j_gene: TRBJ1-1
abundance: once
d_gene: TRBD1
v_gene: TRBV2
CDR3aa: CASSDGDRGTTEAFF
CDR3nt: TGTGCCAGCAGTGACGGGGACAGGGGTACCACTGAAGCTTTCTTT

j_gene: TRBJ1-2
abundance: NA
d_gene: TRBD1
v_gene: TRBV5-5
CDR3aa: CASSAQTSGTGRSSYGYTF
CDR3nt: TGTGCCAGCAGCGCCCAGACCTCCGGGACAGGACGCTCCAGCTATGGCTACACCTTC

j_gene: TRBJ1-5
abundance: NA
d_gene: TRBD1
v_gene: TRBV19
CDR3aa: CASSTHDRAGDQPQHF
CDR3nt: TGTGCCAGTAGTACCCACGACAGGGCTGGCGATCAGCCCCAGCATTTT

j_gene: TRBJ2-7
abundance: once
d_gene: NA
v_gene: TRBV30
CDR3aa: CAWIHRGGYEQYF
CDR3nt: TGTGCCTGGATTCACAGGGGAGGGTACGAGCAGTACTTC

j_gene: TRBJ2-3
abundance: once
d_gene: NA
v_gene: TRBV19
CDR3aa: CASSIRLEGDTQYF
CDR3nt: TGTGCCAGTAGTATTAGACTAGAGGGAGATACGCAGTATTTT